This section outlines one T cell receptor beta chain sequence together with its context. Its antigen remains unidentified. This sample was included in a study of T cell responses to AZD1222 COVID-19 vaccine. General study points: Donors, mostly white British, included more females; clonal diversity was possibly underestimated.

Both about-4-week and about-12-week second-dose recipients were combined. Some clones are missing from TCRdb's copy, which holds only in-frame ones; the method was immunoSEQ multiplex PCR. Of about 120,000 clones in the sample, roughly 91% were seen once. There are 12 residues in the CDR3. V dropped 5 bases and J dropped 5 bases, with 10 bases sitting between them. The germline gives CDR1 SQVTM, CDR2 ANQGSEA. This sequence joins TRBV29-1 and TRBJ2-1, with D perhaps TRBD2 (6 bases). The material was peripheral blood, obtained 28 days after the second AZD1222 dose. The sequence was obtained from an adult who received the AZD1222 COVID-19 vaccine. CDR3 in DNA: TGCAGCGTTCTCGGGACTCACAATGAGCAGTTCTTC. Translating it yields CSVLGTHNEQFF.